What follows are 9 T cell receptor beta chains derived from one specimen sequenced in a study of T cell repertoires in cytomegalovirus infection. From the reads, TCRdb called clonotypes with MiXCR, one entry per CDR3 protein. The sample lists 230,000 or so distinct CDR3 sequences; approximately 17% were seen once. Sequenced: CD8+ T cells from PBMCs. These TCRs come from a human donor in good health (CMV status not recorded). Some clones in this sample may be carry-over from other donors' samples.

The rearrangement uses TRBV20-1 and TRBJ1-5; 9 nucleotides line up with TRBD1. Germline CDR1 and CDR2: DFQATT and SNEGSKA (reference sequence). V was pared by 1 base and J by 4 bases, with 8 bases of the junction left unmatched. The CDR3 has 16 amino acids. CDR3 residues: CSARVTDRGTNQPQHF. DNA of the CDR3: TGCAGTGCTAGAGTTACGGACAGGGGCACTAATCAGCCCCAGCATTTT.

The genes are TRBV12-3 or TRBV12-4 and TRBJ1-6; maybe TRBD1 (6 bases). The V gene lost 5 bases and the J gene lost 0 bases, with 17 bases spanning the gap. This CDR3 comprises 18 residues. The CDR3 nucleotides read TGTGCCAGCAGTCTGACAGGAGATATGAGCTCCTATAATTCACCCCTCCACTTT. It translates to CASSLTGDMSSYNSPLHF.

The table lists this clonotype with a few counts. V is TRBV5-5 and J is TRBJ2-3; no definite D call. The germline V gene encodes CDR1 SGHKS and CDR2 YYEKEE (reference sequence). The CDR3 has 12 amino acids. V was cut by 3 bases and J by 10 bases, with 12 bases left in between. CDR3 in amino acids: CASSSAYGAQYF. The DNA of the CDR3 is TGTGCCAGCAGCTCGGCCTACGGTGCGCAGTATTTT.

This clonotype came up a few times. J is TRBJ1-2 and V is TRBV19; D uncertain. CDR1 LNHDA and CDR2 SQIVND come from the germline V gene (reference sequence). V gave up 9 bases and J gave up 6 bases, with 23 bases separating them. The CDR3 has 15 residues. The CDR3 is CASLKRRPGNNGYTF. CDR3 DNA sequence: TGTGCCAGCCTAAAACGACGGCCCGGGAACAATGGCTACACCTTC.

The chain employs TRBV4-2 and TRBJ1-6, with a tentative D call TRBD1 (5 bases). CDR1 is LGHNA, CDR2 YNFKEQ, per germline. This CDR3 is built from 14 residues. Trimming removed 2 bases from V and 10 bases from J, with 12 bases in between. CDR3 sequence: CASSQSRRGSPLHF. Written as DNA, the CDR3 is TGTGCCAGCAGCCAAAGTCGACGGGGCTCACCCCTCCACTTT.

This clonotype has at least ten counts. The CDR3 protein is CASSQGLGQGEPEQYF. Here the CDR3 DNA reads TGTGCCAGCAGCCAAGGTCTGGGACAGGGGGAGCCCGAGCAGTACTTC. This chain joins TRBV4-2 and TRBJ2-7; TRBD1 matches at 11 bases. The germline gives CDR1 LGHNA, CDR2 YNFKEQ. J lost 6 bases, V lost 1 base, and 8 bases had no gene match. The CDR3 is 16 amino acids.

Only a few counts were recorded for this clonotype. J is TRBJ2-2 and V is TRBV6-2 or TRBV6-3; D is undetermined. Trimming left V 10 bases short and J 10 bases short, with 13 bases between. CDR3 length equals 11 residues. CDR1 and CDR2 from the germline V gene are MNHEY and SVGEGT. The DNA of the CDR3 is TGTGCCACCGAGATGGGCCAGGAGCTGTTTTTT. As protein: CATEMGQELFF.

The chain uses TRBV27 and TRBJ2-6, with D maybe TRBD1 (5 bases). The V end lost 5 bases, the J end lost 1 base, and 12 bases lay between the germline ends. Germline assignment: CDR1 MNHEY and CDR2 SMNVEV (reference sequence). The CDR3 length is 16 residues. The CDR3 spells CASSNPTGSGANVLTF. CDR3 coding DNA: TGTGCCAGCAGTAACCCCACAGGTTCTGGGGCCAACGTCCTGACTTTC.

This rearrangement joins TRBV6-5 to TRBJ1-2, with D possibly TRBD1 on 6 matching bases. The germline V and J ends were trimmed by 6 bases and 4 bases, with 15 bases remaining between them. Germline V gives CDR1 MNHEY, CDR2 SVGAGI. The CDR3 extends over 14 amino acids. CDR3 nucleotides: TGTGCCAGCAGCCTTCGACAGGCATCCTATGGCTACACCTTC. As protein: CASSLRQASYGYTF.